Included here is one T cell receptor beta chain sequence, with context. Its cognate antigen is unknown. The assay was immunoSEQ multiplex PCR, and TCRdb's table has in-frame clones only and misses some. The repertoire holds under 150,000 clones, with 80% to 95% as singletons. The V gene's germline CDR1 is SGDLS and CDR2 YYNGEE. CDR3 length: 19 amino acids. V lost 3 bases, J lost 1 base, and 11 bases stayed unmatched. This entry comes from a study of T cell responses to AZD1222 COVID-19 vaccine. General study results and limits: Donors were chiefly white British, with a greater number of females, and clonal diversity was perhaps underestimated.

This chain links TRBV9 with TRBJ2-1; TRBD2 aligns across 12 bases. The sample was peripheral blood, taken on day 0 of MenACWY control vaccination. This sequence originates from an adult in good health. The CDR3 loop reads CASSGETSGRVGSYNEQFF. The CDR3 nucleotides are TGTGCCAGCAGCGGTGAGACTAGCGGGAGAGTCGGATCCTACAATGAGCAGTTCTTC.